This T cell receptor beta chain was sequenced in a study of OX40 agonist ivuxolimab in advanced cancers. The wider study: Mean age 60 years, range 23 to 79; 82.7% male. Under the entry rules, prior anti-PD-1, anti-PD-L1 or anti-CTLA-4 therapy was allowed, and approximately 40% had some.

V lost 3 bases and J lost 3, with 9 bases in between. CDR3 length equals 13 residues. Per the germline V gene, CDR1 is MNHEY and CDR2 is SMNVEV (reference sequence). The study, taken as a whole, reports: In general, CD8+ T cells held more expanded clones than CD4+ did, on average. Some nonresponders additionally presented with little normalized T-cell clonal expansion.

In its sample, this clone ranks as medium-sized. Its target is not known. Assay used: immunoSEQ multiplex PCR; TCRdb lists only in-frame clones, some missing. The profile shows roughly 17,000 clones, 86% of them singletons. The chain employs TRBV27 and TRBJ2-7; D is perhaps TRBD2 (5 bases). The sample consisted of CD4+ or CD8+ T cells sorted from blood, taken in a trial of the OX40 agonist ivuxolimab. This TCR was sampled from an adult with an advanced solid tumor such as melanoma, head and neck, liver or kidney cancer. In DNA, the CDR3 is TGTGCCAGCAGTTTGAGTGCGGGCTACGAGCAGTACTTC. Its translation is CASSLSAGYEQYF.